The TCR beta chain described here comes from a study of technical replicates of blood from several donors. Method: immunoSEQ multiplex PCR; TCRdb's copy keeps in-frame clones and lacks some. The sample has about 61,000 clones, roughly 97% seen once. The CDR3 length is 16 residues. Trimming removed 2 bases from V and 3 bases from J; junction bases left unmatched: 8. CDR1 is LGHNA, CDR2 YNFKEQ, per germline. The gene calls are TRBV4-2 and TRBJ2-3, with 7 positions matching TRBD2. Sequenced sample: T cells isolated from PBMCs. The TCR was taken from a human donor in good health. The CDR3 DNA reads TGTGCCAGCAGCCAATCAGGCGGGAGTGCGACAGATACGCAGTATTTT. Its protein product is CASSQSGGSATDTQYF.